Listed below are T cell receptor beta chains from one sample, sequenced in a study of blood T cell repertoires in COVID-19. TCRdb keeps only in-frame clones here, not all; method: immunoSEQ multiplex PCR. The sample consists of approximately 180,000 clones, approximately 87% of them appearing once. Sequences were obtained from peripheral blood. These receptors originate from a woman aged 65 to 85 with COVID-19, enrolled during active disease. The CDR3 runs from the conserved cysteine through the conserved F or W. The D gene is left open where the match is weak. A row's size may be missing; if present it is once, few, many or a size class.

cdr3_aa	cdr3_nt	clone_size	d_call	v_call	j_call
CASSSHTGTLNSPLHF	TGTGCCAGCAGTTCCCATACAGGGACATTGAATTCACCCCTCCACTTT	.	.	TRBV27	TRBJ1-6
CASSLDGNQPQHF	TGTGCCAGCAGTTTAGACGGGAATCAGCCCCAGCATTTT	.	.	TRBV28	TRBJ1-5
CASSLGRENNEQFF	TGTGCCAGCAGCCTCGGACGGGAAAACAATGAGCAGTTCTTC	once	.	TRBV11-3	TRBJ2-1
CASVGYTGKNEQYF	TGTGCCAGCGTTGGATACACAGGAAAGAACGAGCAGTACTTC	.	.	TRBV6-5	TRBJ2-7
CASSDDPRRVPNTEAFF	TGTGCCAGCAGTGACGACCCGAGGCGGGTCCCGAACACTGAAGCTTTCTTT	.	.	TRBV6-1	TRBJ1-1
CASSLQTYGYTF	TGTGCCAGCAGCCTACAGACCTATGGCTACACCTTC	once	.	TRBV12-3/TRBV12-4	TRBJ1-2
CASTERWSAFF	TGTGCCAGTACCGAGAGGTGGTCAGCTTTCTTT	once	.	TRBV19	TRBJ1-1
CASRPGTGYNEQFF	TGTGCCAGTAGACCCGGGACAGGATACAATGAGCAGTTCTTC	.	TRBD1	TRBV19	TRBJ2-1
CASRYGTIYEQYF	TGTGCCAGCAGATACGGGACAATCTACGAGCAGTACTTC	few	.	TRBV12-3/TRBV12-4	TRBJ2-7
CASRTGGLREQYF	TGTGCCAGCCGGACAGGAGGTCTACGTGAGCAGTACTTC	.	TRBD1	TRBV28	TRBJ2-7
CASSLGLTLNTEAFF	TGTGCCAGCAGCCTGGGCCTGACACTGAACACTGAAGCTTTCTTT	.	.	TRBV5-4	TRBJ1-1
CSAVTGNTEAFF	TGCAGCGCCGTGACGGGAAACACTGAAGCTTTCTTT	.	.	TRBV29-1	TRBJ1-1
CAWSESRDSQETQYF	TGTGCCTGGAGTGAATCGCGGGACAGCCAAGAGACCCAGTACTTC	.	.	TRBV30	TRBJ2-5
CASSPQKDSYEQYF	TGTGCCAGCTCACCCCAAAAGGACAGCTACGAGCAGTACTTC	.	.	TRBV18	TRBJ2-7
CASSPVLALQETQYF	TGTGCCAGCTCACCAGTGCTAGCGCTCCAAGAGACCCAGTACTTC	.	.	TRBV18	TRBJ2-5
CASSSPVRGKDGYTF	TGTGCCAGCAGTAGCCCCGTTCGAGGGAAAGATGGCTACACCTTC	.	.	TRBV6-6	TRBJ1-2
CASSRTGRSNQPQHF	TGTGCCAGCAGCCGCACGGGGAGGAGCAATCAGCCCCAGCATTTT	.	.	TRBV7-9	TRBJ1-5
CASSLVGASEAFF	TGTGCCAGCAGCTTGGTGGGGGCCTCTGAAGCTTTCTTT	.	.	TRBV5-6	TRBJ1-1
CTSSPGGRGNQPQHF	TGTACCAGCAGTCCGGGGGGTCGGGGGAATCAGCCCCAGCATTTT	.	.	TRBV27	TRBJ1-5
CASSGTSGTYNEQFF	TGCGCCAGCAGCGGAACTAGCGGCACTTACAATGAGCAGTTCTTC	.	TRBD2	TRBV5-1	TRBJ2-1
CSVEVVGTYEQYF	TGCAGCGTTGAAGTGGTCGGGACCTACGAGCAGTACTTC	.	.	TRBV29-1	TRBJ2-7
CASLGQGGTEAFF	TGTGCCAGCCTGGGACAGGGGGGCACTGAAGCTTTCTTT	.	TRBD1	TRBV2	TRBJ1-1
CASSQGRDTYQPQHF	TGCGCCAGCAGCCAAGGTCGGGACACTTATCAGCCCCAGCATTTT	few	.	TRBV4-1	TRBJ1-5
CASSHLGRGFTDTQYF	TGCGCCAGCAGCCACTTAGGACGGGGATTCACAGATACGCAGTATTTT	.	.	TRBV4-1	TRBJ2-3
CASSTLRVAGGGTQYF	TGTGCCAGCAGCACGCTACGGGTAGCGGGAGGTGGTACGCAGTATTTT	.	TRBD2	TRBV7-3	TRBJ2-3
CASSSGWENTEAFF	TGTGCCAGCAGCTCGGGGTGGGAGAACACTGAAGCTTTCTTT	.	.	TRBV11-2	TRBJ1-1
CASSYSTGGSYTF	TGTGCCAGCAGTTACTCGACAGGGGGTAGTTACACCTTC	.	TRBD1	TRBV6-5	TRBJ1-2
CASASSGRVGTDTQYF	TGTGCTAGTGCCAGTAGCGGGAGGGTTGGCACAGATACGCAGTATTTT	.	TRBD2	TRBV12-5	TRBJ2-3
CAWYYRGHDGYTF	TGTGCCTGGTACTACAGGGGGCATGATGGCTACACCTTC	.	TRBD1	TRBV30	TRBJ1-2